The count of the clone carrying this T cell receptor (beta chain) is one. J lost 4 bases, V lost 2 bases, and 2 bases had no gene match. The CDR3 sequence is 14 residues long. CDR1 and CDR2 from the germline V gene are SGHKS and YYEKEE (reference sequence). These data originate in a study of control samples from healthy donors and cancer patients. Repertoires were generated with immunoSEQ multiplex PCR, while TCRdb's copy carries only in-frame clones and drops some. The top ten hold about 5.6% of the sample, which has 150,000 or so clones, approximately 96% seen once. This receptor was identified in a man aged 40-49 years in good health. V gene TRBV5-5 combines with J gene TRBJ1-1, with TRBD1 identical over 10 bases. The sequencing sample was made of blood. CDR3 DNA: TGTGCCAGCAGCTTATGGGACAGGGGCACTGAAGCTTTCTTT. Residues: CASSLWDRGTEAFF.